The 9 T cell receptor beta chains presented below share a single source sample, sequenced in a study of T cells in Graves' hyperthyroidism and ophthalmopathy. RNA transcripts were the template for amplifying TCR beta CDR3 regions. First-round RT-PCR targeting the TCR CDR3 was performed with the HTBI primer set. TCRdb processed the multiplex PCR reads anew with MiXCR; each CDR3 protein has one entry. The sample lists roughly 400,000 distinct CDR3 sequences; about 14% were seen once. The sequencing sample was made of blood. The receptors derive from a man aged 50-59 years with Graves' ophthalmopathy.

The chain has TRBV29-1 and TRBJ2-3, with TRBD2 as a possible D gene (6 bases). V was trimmed by 0 bases and J by 4 bases, leaving 17 bases between them. The CDR3 has 16 amino acids. In germline, CDR1 is SQVTM, CDR2 ANQGSEA. The DNA for the CDR3 is TGCAGCGTTGAAGAAGGTCGGGAGTTTTGGGCAGATACGCAGTATTTT. Protein sequence: CSVEEGREFWADTQYF.

This clonotype showed up just a few times. The chain has TRBV3-1 and TRBJ2-7; no clear D. The CDR3 is 16 amino acids. Looked up from germline, CDR1 is LGHDT and CDR2 is YNNKEL (reference sequence). Trimming pared 1 base from V and 0 bases from J, leaving 13 bases between. CDR3 in amino acids: CASSQGPGRSSYEQYF. CDR3 coding DNA: TGTGCCAGCAGCCAAGGACCAGGACGCAGCTCCTACGAGCAGTACTTC.

This clonotype was observed at least ten times. The chain is built from TRBV12-3 or TRBV12-4 and TRBJ2-7, with D tentatively TRBD2 (6 bases). The length of the CDR3 is 14 residues. Trimming took 8 bases from V and 0 from J, leaving 14 bases between them. CDR3 coding DNA: TGTGCCAGCCAGAGCGGGCAGAGCTCCTACGAGCAGTACTTC. Its translation: CASQSGQSSYEQYF.

J is TRBJ1-4 and V is TRBV25-1; TRBD1 matches 9 bases. CDR1 and CDR2 from the germline V gene are MGHDK and SYGVNS. The CDR3 consists of 17 residues. V lost 4 bases to trimming and J lost 2 bases; unmatched junction nucleotides: 8. Here the CDR3 reads CASSATNRGRTNEKLFF. The CDR3 nucleotides read TGTGCCAGCAGTGCGACCAACAGGGGGCGTACTAATGAAAAACTGTTTTTT.

This clonotype was picked up many times. V gene TRBV28 combines with J gene TRBJ1-2; D unclear. Between the trimmed V and J ends, which lost 6 bases and 7 bases, there was a span of 30 bases. Germline V gene lookup returns CDR1 MDHEN and CDR2 SYDVKM. The CDR3 consists of 18 residues. Written as DNA, the CDR3 is TGTGCCAGCAGCTCCACAATATACCGTCGGGTTTTTGGGGTTGGCTACACCTTC. It encodes CASSSTIYRRVFGVGYTF.

CDR3 amino acids: CASSMEGREQYF. In nucleotides, the CDR3 is TGTGCCAGTAGTATGGAGGGGAGAGAGCAGTACTTC. The rearrangement links TRBV19 to TRBJ2-7; tentatively, D is TRBD2 (6 bases). CDR3 length equals 12 residues. The germline gives CDR1 LNHDA, CDR2 SQIVND (reference sequence). The V and J ends lost 3 bases and 7 bases respectively, with 10 bases between them.

CDR3 residues: CASSTGTSGRMKTQYF. In nucleotides, the CDR3 is TGTGCCAGTAGTACCGGGACTAGCGGGAGAATGAAGACCCAGTACTTC. The genes are TRBV19 and TRBJ2-5; TRBD2 agrees at 14 bases. Looked up from germline, CDR1 is LNHDA and CDR2 is SQIVND (reference sequence). This CDR3 spans 16 amino acids. J was trimmed by 6 bases and V by 4 bases; bases with no gene match: 7.

This clonotype was seen many times. This chain joins TRBV11-3 and TRBJ2-7; 10 positions agree with TRBD2. The V gene end was trimmed by 5 bases and the J gene end by 7 bases; junction bases not matched to a gene: 17. This CDR3 comprises 17 residues. Germline V gene data show CDR1 as SGHNT and CDR2 as YENEEA. CDR3 bases: TGTGCCAGCAGCGCAGGGGGCAGGCTAGCGGGAGCTGGAGAGCAGTACTTC. This codes for CASSAGGRLAGAGEQYF. The whole variable domain, filled in from reference TRBV11-3 and TRBJ2-7, reads EAGVVQSPRYKIIEKKQPVAFWCNPISGHNTLYWYLQNLGQGPELLIRYENEEAVDDSQLPKDRFSAERLKGVDSTLKIQPAELGDSAVYLCASSAGGRLAGAGEQYFGPGTRLTVT.

This clonotype showed up many times. V gene TRBV18 combines with J gene TRBJ2-1; 11 bases fit TRBD1. Germline V gene lookup returns CDR1 KGHSH and CDR2 LQKENI. J gave up 7 bases and V 3 bases, and 5 bases lay outside the gene matches. There are 15 residues in the CDR3. The CDR3 protein is CASSPDRGPANEQFF. Here the CDR3 DNA reads TGTGCCAGCTCACCGGACAGGGGGCCCGCTAATGAGCAGTTCTTC.